The 14 T cell receptor beta chains below come from one sample, sequenced in a study of Ad26.COV2.S vaccination and SARS-CoV-2 variants. Libraries were prepared by immunoSEQ multiplex PCR; TCRdb keeps only in-frame clonotypes and omits some of them. The sample consists of hundreds of thousands of clones, around nine tenths of them appearing once. The treatment: roughly 20 received Ad26.COV2.S at low or high dose, single or two shots; several received placebo; per-sample allocation not given. Sampling took place 63 days after the first vaccine or placebo injection. This specimen was peripheral blood, taken in a trial of Ad26.COV2.S vaccine versus placebo. The receptors here all came from a person aged 18-60 years who received the Ad26.COV2.S COVID-19 vaccine or a placebo.

The chain employs TRBV10-1 and TRBJ2-7; no firm D call. The CDR3 runs to 13 residues. Germline values: CDR1 WNHNN, CDR2 SYGVQD (reference sequence). V gave up 1 base and J gave up 7 bases, with 11 bases separating them. CDR3 region: CASSEFGIWEQYF. In nucleotides, the CDR3 is TGCGCCAGCAGTGAGTTTGGGATATGGGAGCAGTACTTC.

J is TRBJ2-7 and V is TRBV28, with D possibly being TRBD1 or TRBD2 (6 bases each). Germline CDR1 is MDHEN and CDR2 is SYDVKM. Trimming took off 2 bases at V and 3 bases at J, with 14 bases between the two ends. The CDR3 totals 15 residues. As DNA, the CDR3 is TGTGCCAGCAGTTTAATTTCGGGGGCCGGCTACGAGCAGTACTTC. Protein product: CASSLISGAGYEQYF. Together with reference TRBV28 and TRBJ2-7, the CDR3 gives the full variable domain: DVKVTQSSRYLVKRTGEKVFLECVQDMDHENMFWYRQDPGLGLRLIYFSYDVKMKEKGDIPEGYSVSREKKERFSLILESASTNQTSMYLCASSLISGAGYEQYFGPGTRLTVT.

V usage is TRBV7-6 and J usage is TRBJ2-7; unclear D gene. This CDR3 contains 15 residues. CDR1 and CDR2 from the germline V gene are SGHVS and FNYEAQ. Trimming removed 0 bases at V and 2 bases at J, with 11 bases between. The CDR3 here is CASSLAGGSTYEQYF. The CDR3 DNA follows: TGTGCCAGCAGCTTAGCAGGTGGCAGCACCTACGAGCAGTACTTC.

The V gene is TRBV7-9, the J gene TRBJ1-2; 8 bases map to TRBD1. Trimming at V came to 5 bases and at J to 4 bases, leaving 12 bases not matched to a gene. This CDR3 is built from 16 residues. Germline V gene data show CDR1 as SEHNR and CDR2 as FQNEAQ (reference sequence). CDR3 residues: CASSTTAGGVFYGYTF. The CDR3 nucleotides read TGTGCCAGCAGCACGACGGCAGGGGGCGTTTTCTATGGCTACACCTTC.

The rearrangement uses TRBV5-1 and TRBJ1-1; 9 bases are a match to TRBD1. J lost 1 base, V lost 5 bases, and 0 bases had no gene match. Per germline, CDR1 SGHRS and CDR2 YFSETQ. This CDR3 region has 13 residues. The CDR3, as DNA: TGCGCCAGCAGGGGACAGGGGAACACTGAAGCTTTCTTT. It translates to CASRGQGNTEAFF.

The chain joins TRBV6-5 to TRBJ2-3; D remains ambiguous. The CDR3 consists of 14 residues. V was trimmed by 4 bases and J by 2 bases, leaving 10 bases between them. Germline lookup yields CDR1 MNHEY and CDR2 SVGAGI. Here the CDR3 reads CASSFLPHTDTQYF. DNA for the CDR3: TGTGCCAGCAGTTTCCTGCCTCACACAGATACGCAGTATTTT.

This sequence joins TRBV7-2 and TRBJ2-7, with D hard to call. CDR3 length equals 15 residues. Germline CDR1 SGHTA, CDR2 FQGNSA. V was cut by 5 bases and J by 0 bases, with 14 bases left in between. The CDR3 DNA is TGTGCCAGCAGCCTACCCGCCACCGGCTCCTACGAGCAGTACTTC. As protein: CASSLPATGSYEQYF.

This chain connects TRBV27 to TRBJ1-5, with D maybe TRBD1 (5 bases). Deletions cut 6 bases from V and 3 bases from J, with 6 bases between. CDR3 length equals 12 residues. The germline V gene encodes CDR1 MNHEY and CDR2 SMNVEV (reference sequence). For the CDR3, the DNA is TGTGCCAGCAGGGGACTCAATCAGCCCCAGCATTTT. It yields the protein CASRGLNQPQHF.

The chain is built from TRBV28 and TRBJ1-4; 7 bases line up with TRBD1. Germline loops: CDR1 MDHEN, CDR2 SYDVKM. CDR3 size: 17 residues. The J segment lost 2 bases and the V segment lost 3 bases, leaving 9 bases of the junction unmatched. CDR3 sequence reads: CASSLLGQFGTNEKLFF. DNA of the CDR3: TGTGCCAGCAGTTTGTTGGGACAGTTTGGGACTAATGAAAAACTGTTTTTT.

This chain uses TRBV9 with TRBJ2-6; D call uncertain. The V end lost 0 bases, the J end lost 0 bases, and 16 bases lay between the germline ends. Germline V gives CDR1 SGDLS, CDR2 YYNGEE. The CDR3 covers 19 residues. The CDR3 DNA reads as TGTGCCAGCAGCGTAGAGCCGTCCTTCGGATACTCTGGGGCCAACGTCCTGACTTTC. Protein: CASSVEPSFGYSGANVLTF.

The chain links TRBV28 to TRBJ2-7; weak D call: TRBD2 (5 bases). Per germline, CDR1 MDHEN and CDR2 SYDVKM. The CDR3 length is 13 residues. The V gene lost 2 bases and the J gene lost 5 bases, with 10 bases spanning the gap. CDR3 sequence reads: CASSLEGRDEQYF. CDR3 nucleotide sequence: TGTGCCAGCAGTTTAGAGGGCCGTGACGAGCAGTACTTC.

The J gene is TRBJ2-1, the V gene TRBV15; D assignment may be TRBD1 or TRBD2 (5 bases each). CDR1 and CDR2 from the germline V gene are LNHNV and YYDKDF (reference sequence). Trimming pared 1 base from V and 6 bases from J, leaving 13 bases between. The CDR3 extends over 15 amino acids. The CDR3, as DNA: TGTGCCACCAGCAGAGGAGGGGAGCACTCCAATGAGCAGTTCTTC. Amino acids: CATSRGGEHSNEQFF.

V and J are TRBV7-6 and TRBJ2-2, with 11 nucleotides matching TRBD2. The CDR3 consists of 16 residues. In germline, CDR1 is SGHVS, CDR2 FNYEAQ. V trimming: 4 bases; J trimming: 6 bases; junction bases outside the gene matches: 7. The DNA of the CDR3 is TGTGCCAGCAGCTCTAGCGGGAGGTCCCTCGCCGGGGAGCTGTTTTTT. The encoded protein is CASSSSGRSLAGELFF.

The chain employs TRBV29-1 and TRBJ1-1; 7 bases match TRBD1. Unmatched junction bases numbered 4, after V lost 4 bases and J lost 5 bases. This CDR3 is built from 12 residues. The V gene's germline CDR1 is SQVTM and CDR2 ANQGSEA. The CDR3 DNA is TGCAGCGTTGGGCAGGGGGGAACTGAAGCTTTCTTT. Translated, it gives CSVGQGGTEAFF.